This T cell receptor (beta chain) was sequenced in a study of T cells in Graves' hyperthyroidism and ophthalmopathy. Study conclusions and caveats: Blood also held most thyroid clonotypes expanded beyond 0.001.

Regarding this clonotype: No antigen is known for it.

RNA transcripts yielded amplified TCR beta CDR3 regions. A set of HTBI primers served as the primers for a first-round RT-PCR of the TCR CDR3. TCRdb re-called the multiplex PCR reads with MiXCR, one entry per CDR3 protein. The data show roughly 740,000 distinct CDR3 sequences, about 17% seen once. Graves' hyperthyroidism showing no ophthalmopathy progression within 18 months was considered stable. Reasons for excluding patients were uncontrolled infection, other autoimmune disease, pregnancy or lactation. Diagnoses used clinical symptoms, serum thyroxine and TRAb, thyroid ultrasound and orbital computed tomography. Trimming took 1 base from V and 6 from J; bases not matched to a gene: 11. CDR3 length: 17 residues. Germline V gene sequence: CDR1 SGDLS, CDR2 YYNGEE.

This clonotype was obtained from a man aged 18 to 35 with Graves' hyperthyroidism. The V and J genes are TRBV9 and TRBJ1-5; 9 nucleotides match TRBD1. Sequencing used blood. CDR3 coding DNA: TGTGCCAGCAGCGTACTTATTTCCGGGACAGGGAGTCAGCCCCAGCATTTT. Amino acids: CASSVLISGTGSQPQHF.